This TCR beta chain is from a study of Tregs in tolerant kidney transplant recipients. CDR1 and CDR2 from the germline V gene are GTSNPN and SVGIG (reference sequence). Trimming pared 8 bases from V and 0 bases from J, leaving 17 bases between. There are 15 residues in the CDR3. The method was immunoSEQ multiplex PCR; TCRdb's version includes in-frame clones alone and lacks a portion of them. The table records some 88,000 clones, just over 90% of them present only once. V and J are TRBV30 and TRBJ2-1; possibly TRBD2 for D (6 bases). Sequencing was performed on CD8+ T cells from blood. The receptor's source is a human donor in good health. In DNA, the CDR3 is TGTGCCGAGGCGGGGCCTAGCGCCTCCTACAATGAGCAGTTCTTC. Residues: CAEAGPSASYNEQFF.